Following are 25 T cell receptor beta chains from one sample sequenced in a study of T cell changes during pregnancy in multiple sclerosis (dated 2019 in TCRdb). Receptors were amplified or captured by the immunoSEQ multiplex PCR assay. The immuneACCESS repertoire file appears here via TCRdb, limited to in-frame rearrangements. These files lack a portion of the clones; in checked studies, under half of the deficit traces to unresolved V genes, and the cause of the others is not known. Counted in this sample were about 59,000 clones; around 94% of them appeared once. The ten largest clones take up 2.5% of the sample. The specimen comprised CD8+ T cells from peripheral blood mononuclear cells, sampled after pregnancy. These receptors came from a female donor with multiple sclerosis, enrolled in a pregnancy study.

This chain connects TRBV6-5 to TRBJ1-1; 9 nucleotides line up with TRBD1. CDR1 and CDR2 from the germline V gene are MNHEY and SVGAGI. J lost 13 bases, V lost 6 bases, and 18 bases had no gene match. This CDR3 is 15 amino acids long. CDR3: CASRAPGQGYTVGFF. The CDR3 DNA is TGTGCCAGCAGGGCCCCGGGACAGGGTTATACGGTGGGTTTCTTT.

This clone was observed a single time. The V and J genes are TRBV19 and TRBJ2-2, with D perhaps TRBD2 (6 bases). CDR3 size: 15 residues. V was clipped by 3 bases and J by 2 bases, with 10 bases between them. Germline V CDR1 and CDR2: LNHDA, SQIVND (reference sequence). CDR3 region: CASSIGSGNTGELFF. The CDR3 DNA follows: TGTGCCAGTAGTATCGGTAGCGGTAACACCGGGGAGCTGTTTTTT.

This rearrangement joins TRBV6-4 to TRBJ1-2, with 12 positions matching TRBD1. V lost 6 bases, J lost 7 bases, and 12 bases stayed unmatched. CDR3 size: 16 residues. The germline gives CDR1 MRHNA, CDR2 SNTAGT. The CDR3 sequence is CASRPGTGGLLFGYTF. The CDR3 nucleotides are TGTGCCAGCAGGCCCGGGACAGGGGGCCTGTTATTTGGCTACACCTTC.

The V and J genes are TRBV13 and TRBJ2-2; 9 nucleotides match TRBD2. The junction had 7 bases not matched to a gene; V was cut back by 7 bases and J by 4 bases. There are 15 residues in the CDR3. Germline loops: CDR1 PRHDT, CDR2 FYEKMQ (reference sequence). For the CDR3, the DNA is TGTGCCAGCACCCTAGCGGGGTCCGTCACCGGGGAGCTGTTTTTT. Its protein product is CASTLAGSVTGELFF. The entire variable domain, with the rest obtained from reference TRBV13 and TRBJ2-2, is as follows: AAGVIQSPRHLIKEKRETATLKCYPIPRHDTVYWYQQGPGQDPQFLISFYEKMQSDKGSIPDRFSAQQFSDYHSELNMSSLELGDSALYFCASTLAGSVTGELFFGEGSRLTVL.

The chain carries TRBV28 and TRBJ2-7, with 9 bases fitting TRBD2. This CDR3 has 15 amino acids. The ends lost 2 bases at V and 0 bases at J; junction bases unmatched: 2. CDR1 is MDHEN and CDR2 is SYDVKM in the germline V gene. The CDR3 loop is CASSLPLAGSYEQYF. CDR3 DNA sequence: TGTGCCAGCAGTTTACCACTAGCGGGCTCCTACGAGCAGTACTTC.

V usage is TRBV4-1 and J usage is TRBJ1-2; 7 positions match TRBD1. J gave up 5 bases and V 4 bases, and 7 bases lay outside the gene matches. Germline CDR1 and CDR2: MGHRA and YSYEKL. This CDR3 has 14 residues. The CDR3 sequence is CASSPRQGLYGYTF. The DNA of the CDR3 is TGCGCCAGCAGCCCACGACAGGGTTTGTATGGCTACACCTTC.

This chain uses TRBV4-1 with TRBJ1-1; D not resolved. The V end was cut by 4 bases, the J end by 4 bases, with 10 bases between. CDR1 and CDR2 (germline): MGHRA, YSYEKL. There are 13 residues in the CDR3. CDR3 sequence: CASSLSWSTEAFF. The CDR3 DNA reads TGCGCCAGCAGCCTATCCTGGAGCACTGAAGCTTTCTTT.

CDR3 in amino acids: CASSLMYPRVAGTYEQYF. CDR3 DNA: TGTGCCAGCAGCTTAATGTACCCCCGGGTAGCGGGGACCTACGAGCAGTACTTC. The V gene is TRBV5-6, the J gene TRBJ2-7; 8 bases fit TRBD2. V lost 2 bases and J lost 2; bases outside the gene matches: 15. The V gene's germline CDR1 is SGHDT and CDR2 YYEEEE. The CDR3 runs 18 residues.

This chain links TRBV11-2 with TRBJ1-1; D is unclear. Germline assignment: CDR1 SGHAT and CDR2 FQNNGV. The length of the CDR3 is 14 residues. V lost 5 bases and J 9 bases, leaving 19 bases between the germline ends. CDR3 DNA sequence: TGTGCCAGCAGCCTAAGTCCAATCCGCGAGAAAGCTTTCTTT. It yields the protein CASSLSPIREKAFF.

The chain uses TRBV19 and TRBJ2-7; D is possibly TRBD2 (5 bases). CDR3 length: 14 amino acids. Trimming removed 4 bases from V and 2 bases from J, with 12 bases in between. Germline values: CDR1 LNHDA, CDR2 SQIVND (reference sequence). The CDR3 protein is CASSTGIGTYEQYF. DNA for the CDR3: TGTGCCAGTAGTACGGGGATAGGTACCTACGAGCAGTACTTC.

The chain is built from TRBV27 and TRBJ2-7, with 9 bases matching TRBD2. The CDR3 is made up of 16 amino acids. CDR1 and CDR2 (germline): MNHEY, SMNVEV (reference sequence). The trim removed 6 bases at V and 3 bases at J, leaving 12 bases unmatched. The CDR3: CASRRRLAGVGYEQYF. Written as DNA, the CDR3 is TGTGCCAGCAGGAGGAGATTAGCGGGAGTCGGCTACGAGCAGTACTTC.

The chain carries TRBV27 and TRBJ2-3; a weak D match, TRBD2 (6 bases). CDR1 and CDR2 from the germline V gene are MNHEY and SMNVEV (reference sequence). V shed 5 bases and J shed 8 bases, with 11 bases lying between them. The CDR3 spans 12 residues. The CDR3 DNA sequence: TGTGCCAGCAGTCAGGGACTCTTTACGCAGTATTTT. It translates to CASSQGLFTQYF.

The chain uses TRBV28 and TRBJ1-5; D is undetermined. V lost 4 bases and J 0 bases, leaving 13 bases between the germline ends. Germline V CDR1 and CDR2: MDHEN, SYDVKM. This CDR3 contains 16 residues. CDR3 DNA: TGTGCCAGCAGTTCTATCATCGGGGATAGCAATCAGCCCCAGCATTTT. It codes for CASSSIIGDSNQPQHF.

The gene calls are TRBV7-9 and TRBJ2-1, with D possibly matching TRBD2 (5 bases). The CDR3 consists of 16 residues. CDR1 and CDR2 from the germline V gene are SEHNR and FQNEAQ (reference sequence). The V gene lost 4 bases and the J gene lost 8 bases, with 21 bases spanning the gap. The CDR3 nucleotides read TGTGCCAGCAGCTCCCTAGTGGGCGGGTTTGGCGATGAGCAGTTCTTC. Its translation: CASSSLVGGFGDEQFF. Full variable domain (remainder filled in from reference TRBV7-9 and TRBJ2-1): DTGVSQNPRHKITKRGQNVTFRCDPISEHNRLYWYRQTLGQGPEFLTYFQNEAQLEKSRLLSDRFSAERPKGSFSTLEIQRTEQGDSAMYLCASSSLVGGFGDEQFFGPGTRLTVL.

This clone was seen only once. This chain joins TRBV5-6 and TRBJ2-1, with TRBD2 as a possible D gene (6 bases). With 4 bases removed from V and 1 base from J, the gap between germline ends came to 12 bases. The CDR3 is 15 amino acids. Germline values: CDR1 SGHDT, CDR2 YYEEEE. CDR3 DNA: TGTGCCAGCAGCGGGGGGACCGATTCCTACAATGAGCAGTTCTTC. Amino acid sequence: CASSGGTDSYNEQFF.

This rearrangement joins TRBV5-8 to TRBJ2-7, with TRBD2 matching 13 bases. With 3 bases clipped from V and 2 bases from J, the junction kept 8 bases outside the gene matches. The CDR3 covers 17 residues. The germline CDR1 and CDR2 sequences are SGHTS and YDEGEE. The CDR3 sequence: CASSSKGLAGVTYEQYF. As DNA, the CDR3 is TGTGCCAGCAGCTCGAAAGGACTAGCGGGAGTAACCTACGAGCAGTACTTC.

The CDR3 nucleotides are TGTGCCAGCCGTGGCCCGGGGAGCTGGGAGCAGTACTTC. Its translation: CASRGPGSWEQYF. V gene TRBV27 combines with J gene TRBJ2-7; possible D gene TRBD2, 5 bases. V was trimmed by 8 bases and J by 7 bases, leaving 18 bases between them. This CDR3 region has 13 residues. Germline V gene sequence: CDR1 MNHEY, CDR2 SMNVEV (reference sequence).

The chain couples TRBV11-2 to TRBJ2-7; a possible D gene is TRBD1 (5 bases). V was clipped by 1 base and J by 6 bases, with 19 bases between them. The CDR3 is made up of 16 amino acids. The germline V gene encodes CDR1 SGHAT and CDR2 FQNNGV. CDR3 coding DNA: TGTGCCAGCAGCTTAGCCTGGTCAGGGAAGGTCGGCGAGCAGTACTTC. Translation: CASSLAWSGKVGEQYF.

This chain joins TRBV5-1 and TRBJ2-7; 12 nucleotides match TRBD1. The CDR3 spans 15 residues. CDR1 and CDR2 (germline): SGHRS, YFSETQ. The trim removed 7 bases at V and 5 bases at J, leaving 10 bases unmatched. The CDR3 reads CASQFRRDRGHEQYF. CDR3 bases: TGCGCCAGCCAATTCCGCCGGGACAGGGGGCACGAGCAGTACTTC.

The chain recombines TRBV5-5 with TRBJ1-1; no definite D call. The V and J ends lost 0 bases and 6 bases respectively, with 9 bases between them. The germline gives CDR1 SGHKS, CDR2 YYEKEE (reference sequence). The CDR3 has 13 residues. The chain's CDR3 is CASSLAAGSEAFF. The CDR3 DNA sequence: TGTGCCAGCAGCTTGGCCGCGGGGTCTGAAGCTTTCTTT.

V and J are TRBV9 and TRBJ1-1; perhaps TRBD1 as D (5 bases). CDR1 is SGDLS, CDR2 YYNGEE, per germline. The CDR3 totals 13 residues. V lost 4 bases, J lost 10 bases, and 17 bases lay in between. The chain's CDR3 is CASSPAEGRGAFF. The CDR3 nucleotides read TGTGCCAGCAGCCCAGCGGAGGGGAGGGGAGCTTTCTTT. The complete variable domain, with remaining parts taken from reference TRBV9 and TRBJ1-1, reads DSGVTQTPKHLITATGQRVTLRCSPRSGDLSVYWYQQSLDQGLQFLIQYYNGEERAKGNILERFSAQQFPDLHSELNLSSLELGDSALYFCASSPAEGRGAFFGQGTRLTVV.

V usage is TRBV28 and J usage is TRBJ2-7, with 10 bases that match TRBD2. In germline, CDR1 is MDHEN, CDR2 SYDVKM. The V gene end was trimmed by 8 bases and the J gene end by 3 bases; junction bases not matched to a gene: 4. CDR3 size: 13 residues. Here the CDR3 reads CASRLAGDYEQYF. DNA for the CDR3: TGTGCCAGCCGGCTAGCGGGAGACTACGAGCAGTACTTC.

CDR3 loop: CASSPGTGESGELFF. CDR3 nucleotides: TGTGCCAGTAGTCCCGGGACAGGGGAATCCGGGGAGCTGTTTTTT. This chain uses TRBV19 with TRBJ2-2, with TRBD1 matching over 10 bases. Germline V gene sequence: CDR1 LNHDA, CDR2 SQIVND (reference sequence). After removal of 5 bases from V and 6 bases from J, the junction contained 6 bases not matched to a gene. The CDR3 loop spans 15 amino acids.

The chain links TRBV5-5 to TRBJ1-2, with TRBD1 matching 12 bases. Germline V lookup: CDR1 SGHKS, CDR2 YYEKEE (reference sequence). J lost 4 bases, V lost 4 bases, and 5 bases had no gene match. The CDR3 runs to 15 residues. The CDR3 loop is CASSLGTGGGYGYTF. CDR3 coding DNA: TGTGCCAGCAGCCTAGGGACAGGGGGCGGCTATGGCTACACCTTC.

This clone was recorded once. V usage is TRBV19 and J usage is TRBJ1-5; tentative D call: TRBD1 (6 bases). In germline, CDR1 is LNHDA, CDR2 SQIVND (reference sequence). This CDR3 comprises 15 residues. The V gene lost 2 bases and the J gene lost 4 bases, with 12 bases spanning the gap. The CDR3 loop is CASSIYGQPNQPQHF. The CDR3 DNA reads as TGTGCCAGTAGTATATATGGACAGCCTAATCAGCCCCAGCATTTT.